Listed here are 21 T cell receptor beta chains from one sample, sequenced in a study of OX40 agonist ivuxolimab in advanced cancers. The data were produced by immunoSEQ multiplex PCR, yet TCRdb's version contains in-frame clones alone and is incomplete. The table shows approximately 90,000 clones, with around 90% occurring only once. The source material was CD4+ or CD8+ T cells sorted from blood, sampled in a trial of the OX40 agonist ivuxolimab. The receptors shown here come from an adult with an advanced solid tumor such as melanoma, head and neck, liver or kidney cancer.

In this sample, this clone turned up once. This chain joins TRBV2 and TRBJ2-1; D remains unclear. There are 10 residues in the CDR3. Germline values: CDR1 SNHLY, CDR2 FYNNEI. The V and J ends lost 4 bases and 11 bases respectively, with 6 bases between them. In DNA, the CDR3 is TGTGCCAGCAGTGCCTTTCAGCAGTTCTTC. This encodes CASSAFQQFF.

The chain uses TRBV27 and TRBJ2-3; 7 positions agree with TRBD1. J lost 7 bases, V lost 2 bases, and 6 bases had no gene match. The CDR3 spans 14 residues. Per germline, CDR1 MNHEY and CDR2 SMNVEV (reference sequence). The CDR3 DNA sequence: TGTGCCAGCAGTTTAAGGACAGGTTTTTATACGCAGTATTTT. Translated, it gives CASSLRTGFYTQYF.

The gene calls are TRBV4-1 and TRBJ1-4; TRBD1 aligns across 8 bases. The V gene end was trimmed by 0 bases and the J gene end by 9 bases; junction bases not matched to a gene: 15. Germline CDR1 MGHRA, CDR2 YSYEKL. The CDR3 runs 18 residues. CDR3 nucleotide sequence: TGCGCCAGCAGCCAAGATTTCTCAAGCAGGGGGCGCGTGAAAAAACTGTTTTTT. Protein product: CASSQDFSSRGRVKKLFF.

The rearrangement uses TRBV5-1 and TRBJ1-4; a possible D gene is TRBD1 (5 bases). This CDR3 is built from 15 residues. V was trimmed by 4 bases and J by 5 bases, leaving 15 bases between them. From germline, CDR1 is SGHRS and CDR2 YFSETQ. CDR3 in amino acids: CASSLGTTGNEKLFF. CDR3 DNA: TGCGCCAGCAGCCTCGGGACCACTGGAAATGAAAAACTGTTTTTT.

The chain is built from TRBV20-1 and TRBJ1-6; D not resolved. Trimming took 1 base from V and 13 from J, leaving 8 bases between them. CDR3 length equals 11 residues. Germline V gene lookup returns CDR1 DFQATT and CDR2 SNEGSKA (reference sequence). CDR3 nucleotides: TGCAGTGCTAGAGTAGGCTTTCCCCTCCACTTT. This codes for CSARVGFPLHF.

This chain links TRBV6-6 with TRBJ1-6; the match to TRBD1 covers 9 bases. Germline CDR1 is MNHNY and CDR2 is SVGAGI (reference sequence). The CDR3 has 14 amino acids. V was clipped by 7 bases and J by 10 bases; unmatched bases: 8. The CDR3 DNA sequence: TGTGCCAGCACCGCCGGGACAGGGCAATCACCCCTCCACTTT. Encoded protein: CASTAGTGQSPLHF.

The chain carries TRBV6-5 and TRBJ2-7, with D unresolved. Trimming removed 5 bases from V and 3 bases from J, with 11 bases in between. The CDR3 consists of 13 residues. Looked up from germline, CDR1 is MNHEY and CDR2 is SVGAGI. CDR3 residues: CASSRSRVYEQYF. The CDR3 DNA sequence: TGTGCCAGCAGTCGGAGTCGGGTCTACGAGCAGTACTTC.

This clone has a single count. The V call is TRBV28, the J call TRBJ1-2; 8 nucleotides align to TRBD1. V was pared by 1 base and J by 2 bases, with 3 bases of the junction left unmatched. CDR3 length: 15 residues. Germline V CDR1 and CDR2: MDHEN, SYDVKM. CDR3: CASSLYQGANYGYTF. The CDR3 bases are TGTGCCAGCAGTTTATACCAGGGGGCGAACTATGGCTACACCTTC.

This clone was counted once. The chain has TRBV7-8 and TRBJ1-2; 9 nucleotides align to TRBD1. Germline trimming cut 1 base from V and 2 bases from J; bases unmatched to any gene: 8. CDR3 length: 17 residues. The germline V gene has CDR1 SGHVS and CDR2 FQNEAQ. The CDR3 protein is CASSLGAGTGMNYGYTF. DNA of the CDR3: TGTGCCAGCAGCTTAGGGGCCGGGACAGGGATGAACTATGGCTACACCTTC. Combining the CDR3 with reference TRBV7-8 and TRBJ1-2 gives the whole variable domain GAGVSQSPRYKVAKRGQDVALRCDPISGHVSLFWYQQALGQGPEFLTYFQNEAQLDKSGLPSDRFFAERPEGSVSTLKIQRTQQEDSAVYLCASSLGAGTGMNYGYTFGSGTRLTVV.

The chain carries TRBV5-6 and TRBJ2-3; D perhaps matches TRBD1 (6 bases). Germline V gene sequence: CDR1 SGHDT, CDR2 YYEEEE. This CDR3 is 17 amino acids long. Between the trimmed V and J ends, which lost 2 bases and 7 bases, there was a span of 23 bases. CDR3 residues: CASSFWPQSAGEYTQYF. In nucleotides, the CDR3 is TGTGCCAGCAGCTTCTGGCCACAATCGGCAGGGGAATATACGCAGTATTTT.

The rearrangement joins TRBV6-5 to TRBJ1-5, with a possible D match to TRBD1 (6 bases). The germline V gene has CDR1 MNHEY and CDR2 SVGAGI. V gave up 8 bases and J gave up 0 bases, with 14 bases separating them. This CDR3 contains 15 residues. CDR3 amino acids: CASGVQGNSNQPQHF. For the CDR3, the DNA is TGTGCCAGCGGAGTACAGGGAAATAGCAATCAGCCCCAGCATTTT.

In DNA, the CDR3 is TGTGCCAGCAGTTACCAAGGGACAGGGGGCTTTGGCTACACCTTC. It translates to CASSYQGTGGFGYTF. The chain uses TRBV6-5 and TRBJ1-2; the match to TRBD1 covers 12 bases. V lost 2 bases to trimming and J lost 7 bases; unmatched junction nucleotides: 5. The germline V gene has CDR1 MNHEY and CDR2 SVGAGI. CDR3 length equals 15 residues.

V and J are TRBV7-2 and TRBJ1-2; D remains unclear. The length of the CDR3 is 14 residues. Trimming took off 5 bases at V and 7 bases at J, with 17 bases between the two ends. CDR1 is SGHTA, CDR2 FQGNSA, per germline. The CDR3 loop is CASSQLKGVPGYTF. CDR3 nucleotides: TGTGCCAGCAGCCAACTAAAGGGAGTTCCTGGCTACACCTTC.

V gene TRBV2 combines with J gene TRBJ1-5; D may be TRBD1 (5 bases). V was shortened by 0 bases and J by 6 bases, with 12 bases between the two germline ends. The length of the CDR3 is 15 residues. Germline CDR1 and CDR2: SNHLY and FYNNEI. In DNA, the CDR3 is TGTGCCAGCAGTGAAGCTTTCGGGGGGTTTCAGCCCCAGCATTTT. It yields the protein CASSEAFGGFQPQHF.

The rearrangement joins TRBV2 to TRBJ2-1; tentative D call: TRBD2 (6 bases). Trimming took 7 bases from V and 8 from J, leaving 15 bases between them. The CDR3 has 13 amino acids. Germline V gene data show CDR1 as SNHLY and CDR2 as FYNNEI. The CDR3 sequence: CASNRDGGDEQFF. CDR3 bases: TGTGCCAGCAATCGGGACGGGGGAGATGAGCAGTTCTTC.

V is TRBV15 and J is TRBJ1-1; D is ambiguous. Per germline, CDR1 LNHNV and CDR2 YYDKDF (reference sequence). The CDR3 sequence is 16 residues long. Deletions cut 0 bases from V and 0 bases from J, with 11 bases between. CDR3 in DNA: TGTGCCACCAGCAGAGAACACTTTGTCATGAACACTGAAGCTTTCTTT. As protein: CATSREHFVMNTEAFF.

The chain uses TRBV15 and TRBJ1-2; no clear D gene. Germline-derived CDR1 and CDR2 are LNHNV and YYDKDF (reference sequence). Between the trimmed V and J ends, which lost 0 bases and 9 bases, there was a span of 20 bases. The CDR3 spans 16 residues. CDR3: CATSRDVGRPSGSYTF. CDR3 DNA sequence: TGTGCCACCAGCAGAGATGTAGGCAGACCCTCAGGAAGCTACACCTTC.

V and J are TRBV11-2 and TRBJ2-2; D is uncertain. This CDR3 contains 14 residues. Trimming pared 4 bases from V and 0 bases from J, leaving 6 bases between. Germline loops: CDR1 SGHAT, CDR2 FQNNGV. The CDR3 protein is CASSYSTNTGELFF. CDR3 nucleotides: TGTGCCAGCAGCTACAGTACGAACACCGGGGAGCTGTTTTTT.

The V and J genes are TRBV28 and TRBJ2-7; TRBD1 might be the D (6 bases). The CDR3 contains 14 residues. Germline CDR1 MDHEN, CDR2 SYDVKM. Deletions cut 6 bases from V and 5 bases from J, with 17 bases between. CDR3 coding DNA: TGTGCCAGCAGCTGGAACAGGGTAGGTGACGAGCAGTACTTC. Encoded protein: CASSWNRVGDEQYF.

The chain links TRBV7-2 to TRBJ1-3; D might be TRBD1 (6 bases). V lost 4 bases, J lost 4 bases, and 20 bases lay in between. The CDR3 runs 17 residues. Germline CDR1 SGHTA, CDR2 FQGNSA. Here the CDR3 reads CASSSLTGWARGNTIYF. The DNA for the CDR3 is TGTGCCAGCAGCTCTCTAACAGGGTGGGCAAGGGGAAACACCATATATTTT.

The chain has TRBV29-1 and TRBJ1-5; D not resolved. V lost 4 bases and J lost 6, with 13 bases in between. The CDR3 runs 13 residues. CDR1 and CDR2 (germline): SQVTM, ANQGSEA. The CDR3: CSVGPIGGQPQHF. Written as DNA, the CDR3 is TGCAGCGTTGGGCCTATAGGTGGTCAGCCCCAGCATTTT.